These T cell receptor beta chains were read from a single sample in a study of siplizumab effects on memory and regulatory T cells. TCRdb keeps only in-frame clones here, not all; method: immunoSEQ multiplex PCR. The sample holds 85,000 to 95,000 clones, nearly 95% seen once. The sequencing input was non-Treg CD4+ T cells sorted from blood. The receptors shown here come from a human donor in good health. Both conserved end residues are part of each CDR3. A D gene is named only where the DNA matches it firmly. Expanded clones are given a class, and other clones once, few, many or no size at all.

abundance,v_gene,j_gene,d_gene,CDR3nt,CDR3aa
.,TRBV19,TRBJ2-1,.,TGTGCCAGTAGTCTTCTCCAGGGCCAGGGCAATGAGCAGTTCTTC,CASSLLQGQGNEQFF
.,TRBV29-1,TRBJ2-1,.,TGCAGCGTTGAGACAGGGGGACTAGCCTCCAGCAATGAGCAGTTCTTC,CSVETGGLASSNEQFF
.,TRBV4-3,TRBJ1-5,.,TGCGCCAGCAGCCTTAAGAGGGGGAGCAATCAGCCCCAGCATTTT,CASSLKRGSNQPQHF
.,TRBV18,TRBJ2-3,TRBD2,TGTGCCAGCTCACCTCCCCGACTAGCGGGGAGCACAGATACGCAGTATTTT,CASSPPRLAGSTDTQYF
.,TRBV5-1,TRBJ1-1,TRBD1,TGCGCCAGCAGCCTCCAGGGGGACACTGAAGCTTTCTTT,CASSLQGDTEAFF
.,TRBV19,TRBJ2-3,.,TGTGCCAGTAGTATAGGGGCGGCCCTTCCGGATACGCAGTATTTT,CASSIGAALPDTQYF
.,TRBV18,TRBJ1-1,.,TGTGCCAGCTCACCTGCGGGGAGGGGTACTGAAGCTTTCTTT,CASSPAGRGTEAFF
.,TRBV5-4,TRBJ2-1,TRBD2,TGTGCCAGCAGCCCTCCCGGGACTAGCGGGAGGGACGAGCAGTTCTTC,CASSPPGTSGRDEQFF
.,TRBV10-2,TRBJ2-5,TRBD2,TGCGCCAGCAGTGCGGCGGGGGGGCAGGAGACCCAGTACTTC,CASSAAGGQETQYF
.,TRBV5-4,TRBJ2-3,.,TGTGCCAGCAGCCCCACCTCGGACACAGATACGCAGTATTTT,CASSPTSDTDTQYF
.,TRBV11-2,TRBJ2-1,.,TGTGCCAGCAGTTCACTAAGGGGGACTACCTCCAATGAGCAGTTCTTC,CASSSLRGTTSNEQFF
.,TRBV7-3,TRBJ2-2,TRBD1,TGTGCCAGCAGCTCGCTGCCCGGGACAGGGGGCGCCCACACCGGGGAGCTGTTTTTT,CASSSLPGTGGAHTGELFF
once,TRBV6-5,TRBJ2-7,TRBD1,TGTGCCAGCAGTTACTCGACAGGGCCATACGAGCAGTACTTC,CASSYSTGPYEQYF
.,TRBV28,TRBJ1-4,.,TGTGCCAGCAGTTCCCCCCAGGATATTCGGGAAAAACTGTTTTTT,CASSSPQDIREKLFF
.,TRBV4-2,TRBJ2-1,TRBD2,TGTGCCAGCAGCCAAGGGGCTAGCGGGAGTCTTAGCAATGAGCAGTTCTTC,CASSQGASGSLSNEQFF
.,TRBV7-9,TRBJ1-5,.,TGTGCCAGCAGCTTGAGTCTGGCCGGAAACAATCAGCCCCAGCATTTT,CASSLSLAGNNQPQHF
.,TRBV27,TRBJ1-5,TRBD1,TGTGCCAGCACCTCCTCCGGGACAGGGTCTCAGCCCCAGCATTTT,CASTSSGTGSQPQHF
.,TRBV10-1,TRBJ2-3,.,TGCGCCAGCAGTCGGGACGGGCGGAGCACAGATACGCAGTATTTT,CASSRDGRSTDTQYF
.,TRBV12-5,TRBJ2-1,TRBD2,TGTGCTAGTGGTTTGGTCCCTCCACTAGCGGGGATAAGCTCCTACAATGAGCAGTTCTTC,CASGLVPPLAGISSYNEQFF
.,TRBV10-3,TRBJ2-2,TRBD2,TGTGCCATCAGTGGGACTAGCGCGAACACCGGGGAGCTGTTTTTT,CAISGTSANTGELFF
.,TRBV2,TRBJ1-3,TRBD1,TGTGCCAGCAGTGCGCCGGGACAGCTTCGAAACACCATATATTTT,CASSAPGQLRNTIYF
.,TRBV5-1,TRBJ2-1,TRBD1,TGCGCCAGCAGCGGACAGGGGTATGAGCAGTTCTTC,CASSGQGYEQFF
.,TRBV11-1,TRBJ2-7,.,TGTGCCAGCAGATTGACAGGAAGCTCCTACGAGCAGTACTTC,CASRLTGSSYEQYF
.,TRBV5-1,TRBJ1-2,TRBD1,TGCGCCAGCAGCGATGCAGGGACAGGCCGCGGCTACACCTTC,CASSDAGTGRGYTF
.,TRBV2,TRBJ1-2,.,TGTGCCAGCAGTGAACCTAGCCACGTTATCGTTGGCTACACCTTC,CASSEPSHVIVGYTF
.,TRBV7-6,TRBJ2-7,.,TGTGCCAGCAGTCACCCGGGACGCTCCTACGAGCAGTACTTC,CASSHPGRSYEQYF
.,TRBV10-3,TRBJ2-7,TRBD2,TGTGCCATCAGTGATAGGTTGGGACTAGCGGACTACGAGCAGTACTTC,CAISDRLGLADYEQYF
once,TRBV5-1,TRBJ2-7,TRBD1,TGCGCCAGCACTAAACAAGGGACAGGGGTCCCTGGGCGCTACGAGCAGTACTTC,CASTKQGTGVPGRYEQYF
.,TRBV7-9,TRBJ2-1,.,TGTGCCAGCAGCCCGATGGGCAATGAGCAGTTCTTC,CASSPMGNEQFF
once,TRBV15,TRBJ1-1,.,TGTGCCACCAGCAGAGTTCGGGGGAACACTGAAGCTTTCTTT,CATSRVRGNTEAFF
.,TRBV5-6,TRBJ1-5,.,TGTGCCAGCAGCCACAAAGTGGGCAATCAGCCCCAGCATTTT,CASSHKVGNQPQHF
.,TRBV27,TRBJ2-7,TRBD1,TGTGCCAGCAGTTTATCGGGACAGGGGTACCACGAGCAGTACTTC,CASSLSGQGYHEQYF
.,TRBV5-1,TRBJ2-3,TRBD2,TGCGCCAGCGAAGATAGCGGGGGAAGCACAGATACGCAGTATTTT,CASEDSGGSTDTQYF
.,TRBV25-1,TRBJ2-3,TRBD1,TGTGCCAGCAGTGTATCCTTAGGACAGGGAATAACCACAGATACGCAGTATTTT,CASSVSLGQGITTDTQYF
.,TRBV9,TRBJ2-6,.,TGTGCCAGCAGCGTAGAGGTGGTCTCTGGGGCCAACGTCCTGACTTTC,CASSVEVVSGANVLTF
.,TRBV6-5,TRBJ2-1,.,TGTGCCAGCAGCCCGGACCTCGGTCGCTACAATGAGCAGTTCTTC,CASSPDLGRYNEQFF
.,TRBV5-1,TRBJ1-3,TRBD1,TGCGCCAGCAGCTTAGGTCGGACAGGGATCTCTGGAAACACCATATATTTT,CASSLGRTGISGNTIYF
.,TRBV6-6,TRBJ1-5,.,TGTGCCAGCAGCGACGGTAGCAATCAGCCCCAGCATTTT,CASSDGSNQPQHF
.,TRBV9,TRBJ1-1,TRBD1,TGTGCCAGCAGCGTAGGGACAGGAGGAGACACTGAAGCTTTCTTT,CASSVGTGGDTEAFF
.,TRBV5-1,TRBJ1-5,.,TGCGCCAGCAGCTTGGCCCCAGGGCAGCCCCAGCATTTT,CASSLAPGQPQHF
.,TRBV10-3,TRBJ1-2,.,TGTGCCATCAGTGAGTCGCCGGGAAAGGATGGCTACACCTTC,CAISESPGKDGYTF
.,TRBV14,TRBJ2-2,.,TGTGCCAGCAGCCAAGATATTTGGGGGACCGGGGAGCTGTTTTTT,CASSQDIWGTGELFF
.,TRBV11-2,TRBJ1-3,.,TGTGCCAGCAGCTTCAGCCCAACTGGAAACACCATATATTTT,CASSFSPTGNTIYF
few,TRBV11-2,TRBJ2-3,.,TGTGCCAGCAGCTTAGGTGTAGATACGCAGTATTTT,CASSLGVDTQYF
.,TRBV5-4,TRBJ1-4,.,TGTGCCAGCAGCCGTCGAGGGGCCGGTGGGGAAAAACTGTTTTTT,CASSRRGAGGEKLFF
.,TRBV19,TRBJ1-1,.,TGTGCCAGTAGTATAACAGGGATCGCTGAAGCTTTCTTT,CASSITGIAEAFF
.,TRBV9,TRBJ2-5,TRBD1,TGTGCCAGCAGCGTAGCAACAGGGGGCGCGGAGACCCAGTACTTC,CASSVATGGAETQYF
.,TRBV18,TRBJ2-2,.,TGTGCCAGCTCACCACCGAGCCTCGCGAACACCGGGGAGCTGTTTTTT,CASSPPSLANTGELFF
.,TRBV5-1,TRBJ2-7,.,TGCGCCAGCAGATCTACTGGCTCCTACGAGCAGTACTTC,CASRSTGSYEQYF
.,TRBV10-2,TRBJ2-7,.,TGCGCCAGCAGAGGTGGGGCATACGAGCAGTACTTC,CASRGGAYEQYF
.,TRBV6-1,TRBJ2-7,.,TGTGCCAGCACCCGAAGCCGTGCCGGCGAGCAGTACTTC,CASTRSRAGEQYF
once,TRBV27,TRBJ2-3,TRBD2,TGTGCCAGCAGTTTATACGTTAGGGCGGGGGGGAGAACAGATACGCAGTATTTT,CASSLYVRAGGRTDTQYF
.,TRBV15,TRBJ2-1,.,TGTGCCACCAGCAGAGTAAGGGACTCCTACAATGAGCAGTTCTTC,CATSRVRDSYNEQFF
.,TRBV18,TRBJ1-6,.,TGTGCCAGCTCACCCCCGGGCCGCTCCTATAATTCACCCCTCCACTTT,CASSPPGRSYNSPLHF
.,TRBV6-1,TRBJ2-1,.,TGTGCCAGCAAAACAGGGATCGATGAGCAGTTCTTC,CASKTGIDEQFF
.,TRBV5-1,TRBJ1-1,TRBD1,TGCGCCAGCAGCTTGACAGGGGGCGAGAACACTGAAGCTTTCTTT,CASSLTGGENTEAFF
once,TRBV5-4,TRBJ2-5,TRBD2,TGTGCCAGCAGCGAACTCCGGCCGGGGGGTGAGGAGACCCAGTACTTC,CASSELRPGGEETQYF
.,TRBV11-3,TRBJ1-2,TRBD1,TGTGCCAGCAGCTTAGCCGGGACAGGGGTTGGCTACACCTTC,CASSLAGTGVGYTF